This entry concerns a single T cell receptor beta chain. V was cut by 7 bases and J by 5 bases, with 20 bases left in between. CDR3 length equals 15 residues. Per the germline V gene, CDR1 is SQVTM and CDR2 is ANQGSEA. The data were taken from a study of blood T cell repertoires in COVID-19. As for the study in general: The analysed material was cDNA or gDNA that came from T cells, B-cell-depleted T cells, or PBMCs.

The authors' processing: Cell counts per sample came from amplifying reference gene primers. Produced via immunoSEQ multiplex PCR; TCRdb's table is partial and in-frame only. V and J calls and clone size are those listed in that table; D and trimming were worked out from the DNA. The sample lists about 190,000 clones, more than 85% occurring once. V gene TRBV29-1 combines with J gene TRBJ1-4; perhaps TRBD1 as D (5 bases). The sequenced sample was peripheral blood. The receptor was derived from a man between 65 and 80 years old with active or convalescent COVID-19. Here the CDR3 reads CSGWGRQYGNEKLFF. DNA for the CDR3: TGCAGCGGGTGGGGCCGCCAGTACGGGAATGAAAAACTGTTTTTT.